The rows below give T cell receptor beta chains drawn from one sample of a study of CD4 T cells in relation to SARS-CoV-2 and coronaviruses. Clones were read by immunoSEQ multiplex PCR, and TCRdb kept only the in-frame ones, dropping some. This table has about 28,000 clones, about 80% appearing once. Their recognized antigens are unknown. Sequencing was carried out using CD4+ T cells from PBMCs, cultured in vitro. These receptors were taken from a human donor in good health. CDR3s include the opening cysteine and the closing phenylalanine or tryptophan. The D gene is left open where the match is weak. Clone sizes are given selectively: once, few, many, or a class where the clone is expanded.

clone size: once
V gene: TRBV12-3/TRBV12-4
J gene: TRBJ2-1
D gene: NA
CDR3 DNA: TGTGCCAGCAGTTTAGGGGTCTACAATGAGCAGTTCTTC
CDR3 protein: CASSLGVYNEQFF

clone size: NA
V gene: TRBV28
J gene: TRBJ2-3
D gene: TRBD2
CDR3 DNA: TGTGCCAGCAGCTCCCCGAGGGGAGGGGCGACAGATACGCAGTATTTT
CDR3 protein: CASSSPRGGATDTQYF

clone size: NA
V gene: TRBV12-3/TRBV12-4
J gene: TRBJ1-2
D gene: TRBD1
CDR3 DNA: TGTGCCAGCAGGTCCCGGACAGGGGACGGCTACACCTTC
CDR3 protein: CASRSRTGDGYTF

clone size: NA
V gene: TRBV6-5
J gene: TRBJ2-4
D gene: NA
CDR3 DNA: TGTGCCAGCAGCCGTAGTGTAGTGGACATTCAGTACTTC
CDR3 protein: CASSRSVVDIQYF

clone size: NA
V gene: TRBV19
J gene: TRBJ2-3
D gene: NA
CDR3 DNA: TGTGCCAGTGCGGGACTTGCGGCAGATACGCAGTATTTT
CDR3 protein: CASAGLAADTQYF

clone size: NA
V gene: TRBV24-1
J gene: TRBJ2-5
D gene: TRBD2
CDR3 DNA: TGTGCCACCAGTGATAGGCTAGCGGCCAGACAAGAGACCCAGTACTTC
CDR3 protein: CATSDRLAARQETQYF

clone size: NA
V gene: TRBV5-5
J gene: TRBJ2-1
D gene: TRBD2
CDR3 DNA: TGTGCCAGCAGCCTGGAAGGCGGGAGGGCCTCGAATGAGCAGTTCTTC
CDR3 protein: CASSLEGGRASNEQFF

clone size: NA
V gene: TRBV2
J gene: TRBJ2-1
D gene: TRBD2
CDR3 DNA: TGTGCCAGCGATACGACGGGCGAGGCTAGCGGGAGGGCGGGTGAGCAGTTCTTC
CDR3 protein: CASDTTGEASGRAGEQFF

clone size: NA
V gene: TRBV7-9
J gene: TRBJ2-7
D gene: NA
CDR3 DNA: TGTGCCAGCAGCTTAGCCGGTGGACGGAGCTCCTACGAGCAGTACTTC
CDR3 protein: CASSLAGGRSSYEQYF

clone size: NA
V gene: TRBV19
J gene: TRBJ1-2
D gene: NA
CDR3 DNA: TGTGCCAGTAGCCCAACACCAGGAGGCTACACCTTC
CDR3 protein: CASSPTPGGYTF

clone size: NA
V gene: TRBV12-2
J gene: TRBJ2-1
D gene: NA
CDR3 DNA: TGTGCAAACGGGCGGGGACCTTACAATGAGCAGTTCTTC
CDR3 protein: CANGRGPYNEQFF

clone size: NA
V gene: TRBV5-6
J gene: TRBJ1-3
D gene: NA
CDR3 DNA: TGTGCCAGCAGCCTCGAAGGGGGGGCGCTTGGAAACACCATATATTTT
CDR3 protein: CASSLEGGALGNTIYF

clone size: NA
V gene: TRBV5-1
J gene: TRBJ2-3
D gene: TRBD2
CDR3 DNA: TGCGCCAGCGCCCCGGGACTAGCGGGGGATACGCAGTATTTT
CDR3 protein: CASAPGLAGDTQYF

clone size: few
V gene: TRBV4-3
J gene: TRBJ2-3
D gene: NA
CDR3 DNA: TGCGCCAGCAGCCGTCAGGGGGATACGCAGTATTTT
CDR3 protein: CASSRQGDTQYF

clone size: NA
V gene: TRBV19
J gene: TRBJ1-1
D gene: TRBD1
CDR3 DNA: TGTGCCAGTAGTATAGCCCCCGACAGGGGAGTACTTTTCTTT
CDR3 protein: CASSIAPDRGVLFF

clone size: once
V gene: TRBV10-3
J gene: TRBJ1-1
D gene: TRBD1
CDR3 DNA: TGTGCCATCAGGACTACAGGGGAGACTGAAGCTTTCTTT
CDR3 protein: CAIRTTGETEAFF

clone size: once
V gene: TRBV5-4
J gene: TRBJ2-3
D gene: TRBD2
CDR3 DNA: TGTGCCAGCAGCCGGGGGGGAGCGGGGCTCACAGATACGCAGTATTTT
CDR3 protein: CASSRGGAGLTDTQYF

clone size: NA
V gene: TRBV9
J gene: TRBJ2-5
D gene: TRBD1
CDR3 DNA: TGTGCCAGCAGCGTCAGATGGACAGGGACAGGGGAGACCCAGTACTTC
CDR3 protein: CASSVRWTGTGETQYF

clone size: NA
V gene: TRBV10-3
J gene: TRBJ2-1
D gene: TRBD2
CDR3 DNA: TGTGCCTCCAGGGCGGCGGGAGGGCCCCATGAGCAGTTCTTC
CDR3 protein: CASRAAGGPHEQFF

clone size: NA
V gene: TRBV18
J gene: TRBJ1-3
D gene: TRBD1
CDR3 DNA: TGTGCCAGCTCACCGGCCCAGGGGGGCACTGGAAACACCATATATTTT
CDR3 protein: CASSPAQGGTGNTIYF

clone size: NA
V gene: TRBV6-2/TRBV6-3
J gene: TRBJ2-1
D gene: NA
CDR3 DNA: TGTGCCAGCAGTCAAACTAGATACAATGAGCAGTTCTTC
CDR3 protein: CASSQTRYNEQFF

clone size: NA
V gene: TRBV9
J gene: TRBJ2-3
D gene: NA
CDR3 DNA: TGTGCCAGCAGCGTAGGCGGGTCCAGGGATACGCAGTATTTT
CDR3 protein: CASSVGGSRDTQYF

clone size: NA
V gene: TRBV5-1
J gene: TRBJ1-3
D gene: NA
CDR3 DNA: TGCGCCAGCAGCTTGGCGGTTGAGGGCACCATATATTTT
CDR3 protein: CASSLAVEGTIYF

clone size: few
V gene: TRBV6-6
J gene: TRBJ2-7
D gene: TRBD1
CDR3 DNA: TGTGCCAGCAGATCATCTGTGGGTACAGGGGCCTCCGAGCAGTACTTC
CDR3 protein: CASRSSVGTGASEQYF